The entry below describes one T cell receptor (beta chain). Its cognate antigen is unknown. Reanalyzing the 5' RACE reads, TCRdb keeps one entry per CDR3 protein, without DNA. Here the sample table reports 300,000 to 500,000 distinct CDR3 sequences. This record belongs to a study of T cells expressing NK-cell markers. Study-wide points: HCMV specificity was not established for the expanded NKG2C+ T cell clones.

The receptor comes from a woman in her 50s in good health. Sequenced: blood T cells: a sorted CD56 or NKG2C T cell subset, CD4+ or CD8+ T cells, or bulk PBMC T cells (not recorded which).

The CDR3 spells CASRAPRGGLVLADEQYF. The J gene is TRBJ2-7, the V gene TRBV12-3 or TRBV12-4; lacking DNA, the TRBD2 call made by TCRdb goes unchecked. This CDR3 comprises 18 residues.